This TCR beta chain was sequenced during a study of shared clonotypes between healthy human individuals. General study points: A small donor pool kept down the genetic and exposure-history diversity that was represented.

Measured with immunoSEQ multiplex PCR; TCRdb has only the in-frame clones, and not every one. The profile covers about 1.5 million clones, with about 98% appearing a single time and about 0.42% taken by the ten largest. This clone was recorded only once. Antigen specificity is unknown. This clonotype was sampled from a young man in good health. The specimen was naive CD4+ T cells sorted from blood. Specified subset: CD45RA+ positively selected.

CDR3 sequence: CASSVGNLSGYTF. Here the CDR3 DNA reads TGTGCCAGCAGTGTAGGAAATCTGAGCGGCTACACCTTC. The chain employs TRBV28 and TRBJ1-2; D gene uncertain. V was trimmed by 5 bases and J by 8 bases, leaving 15 bases between them. Germline V lookup: CDR1 MDHEN, CDR2 SYDVKM. The CDR3 is 13 amino acids.